The 18 T cell receptor beta chains below were found in one sample sequenced in a study of patients and donors after allogeneic stem cell transplantation. TCRdb re-derived calls from the RT-PCR reads in MiXCR, one entry per CDR3 protein. The sample shows fewer than 25,000 distinct CDR3 sequences, less than 5% of them seen only once. Sequenced input: blood, either unsorted or a sorted T cell fraction (not recorded which). The receptors were sampled from a human donor who was either an allogeneic HSCT recipient or a stem cell or donor lymphocyte infusion donor (not recorded which). It is not recorded whose cells these are; they may come from a transplant donor.

This clonotype appeared many times. The chain is built from TRBV3-1 and TRBJ2-7, with D perhaps TRBD1 or TRBD2 (5 bases each). This CDR3 has 15 amino acids. Germline-derived CDR1 and CDR2 are LGHDT and YNNKEL (reference sequence). The V gene lost 2 bases and the J gene lost 6 bases, with 17 bases spanning the gap. CDR3 coding DNA: TGTGCCAGCAGCCAATCCAAAAGGGACGGACTCGAGCAGTACTTC. Residues: CASSQSKRDGLEQYF.

This clonotype came up many times. V usage is TRBV18 and J usage is TRBJ2-7; possible D gene TRBD1, 5 bases. The germline V gene has CDR1 KGHSH and CDR2 LQKENI. The germline V and J ends were trimmed by 5 bases and 3 bases, with 17 bases remaining between them. This CDR3 comprises 15 residues. The CDR3 region is CASSERQSGFYEQYF. CDR3 coding DNA: TGTGCCAGCTCAGAGCGACAGTCCGGTTTCTACGAGCAGTACTTC.

This clonotype was found many times. The chain links TRBV12-3 or TRBV12-4 to TRBJ2-2, with 16 bases identical to TRBD2. The CDR3 contains 16 residues. J was trimmed by 11 bases and V by 5 bases; bases with no gene match: 8. CDR3 coding DNA: TGTGCCAGCAGTGGGACTAGCGGGAGGGTTCGGGTTGAGCTGTTTTTT. This sequence encodes CASSGTSGRVRVELFF.

This clonotype came up many times. This chain joins TRBV12-3 or TRBV12-4 and TRBJ1-1, with D perhaps TRBD1 (6 bases). V lost 2 bases and J lost 3, with 7 bases in between. This CDR3 is built from 13 residues. The CDR3: CASSLNRDTEAFF. The CDR3 DNA is TGTGCCAGCAGTTTAAACAGGGACACTGAAGCTTTCTTT.

This clonotype was recorded many times. The chain has TRBV28 and TRBJ2-2; 7 positions agree with TRBD1. The CDR3 loop spans 16 amino acids. J was trimmed by 1 base and V by 0 bases; bases with no gene match: 2. CDR1 is MDHEN and CDR2 is SYDVKM in the germline V gene. Here the CDR3 DNA reads TGTGCCAGCAGTTTATGGACAGGGAAGAACACCGGGGAGCTGTTTTTT. Protein: CASSLWTGKNTGELFF.

V and J are TRBV6-2 or TRBV6-3 and TRBJ2-3, with a tentative D call TRBD2 (7 bases). Trimming left V 8 bases short and J 6 bases short, with 18 bases between. This CDR3 has 14 amino acids. In germline, CDR1 is MNHEY, CDR2 SVGEGT. CDR3 sequence: CASLRRGPADTQYF. The CDR3 nucleotides read TGTGCCAGCTTGAGGCGGGGGCCGGCGGATACGCAGTATTTT.

Notes on this clonotype: A junction end diverges from the germline sequence, so it may reflect a read error. This chain uses TRBV28 with TRBJ2-1, with D possibly matching TRBD2 (6 bases). The CDR3 runs 15 residues. CDR1 and CDR2 (germline): MDHEN, SYDVKM. CDR3: CVSSLAALGTNEQFF. The CDR3 DNA reads TGTGTCAGCAGTTTAGCGGCATTGGGGACCAATGAGCAGTTCTTC.

This clonotype was counted many times. The rearrangement links TRBV27 to TRBJ1-2; 8 positions match TRBD1. J gave up 4 bases and V 5 bases, and 3 bases lay outside the gene matches. The CDR3 consists of 13 residues. Germline-derived CDR1 and CDR2 are MNHEY and SMNVEV (reference sequence). The CDR3 sequence is CASSPTGGYGYTF. The CDR3 bases are TGTGCCAGCAGTCCAACAGGGGGCTATGGCTACACCTTC.

This clonotype was seen many times. V usage is TRBV20-1 and J usage is TRBJ1-1, with no clear D. This CDR3 is built from 12 residues. CDR1 is DFQATT, CDR2 SNEGSKA, per germline (reference sequence). V shed 6 bases and J shed 0 bases, with 8 bases lying between them. DNA of the CDR3: TGCAGTGCGGACCCGATGAACACTGAAGCTTTCTTT. It is translated as CSADPMNTEAFF.

This clonotype was seen many times. The gene calls are TRBV7-3 and TRBJ2-1, with D hard to call. Trimming cost V 2 bases and J 6 bases, with 5 bases left between them. This CDR3 has 12 amino acids. Germline V gives CDR1 SGHTA, CDR2 FQGTGA. The CDR3 loop reads CASSLVTNEQFF. In DNA form, the CDR3 reads TGTGCCAGCAGCTTAGTGACCAATGAGCAGTTCTTC.

This clonotype was seen ten or more times. The chain joins TRBV5-1 to TRBJ2-7; 9 bases fit TRBD2. This CDR3 has 18 amino acids. Trimming removed 4 bases from V and 2 bases from J; junction bases left unmatched: 16. Germline assignment: CDR1 SGHRS and CDR2 YFSETQ. CDR3 in DNA: TGCGCCAGCAGCAAGGAGGCTAGCGGGACCTCCCTCCCCTACGAGCAGTACTTC. Translating gives CASSKEASGTSLPYEQYF.

The table lists this clonotype with many counts. This chain uses TRBV7-2 with TRBJ2-1; 7 nucleotides align to TRBD2. This CDR3 spans 15 amino acids. J lost 0 bases, V lost 2 bases, and 1 base had no gene match. The germline V gene encodes CDR1 SGHTA and CDR2 FQGNSA. CDR3 residues: CASSLSSGSYNEQFF. CDR3 sequence (DNA): TGTGCCAGCAGCTTATCTAGCGGCTCCTACAATGAGCAGTTCTTC.

Judged by abundance, this clonotype is medium-sized. CDR3 coding DNA: TGTGCCAGCAGCGCCCCGGGCCCCCCCCCAGATACGCAGTATTTT. Protein sequence: CASSAPGPPPDTQYF. The V gene is TRBV5-6, the J gene TRBJ2-3; no clear D gene. CDR3 length: 15 amino acids. Looked up from germline, CDR1 is SGHDT and CDR2 is YYEEEE. V was shortened by 4 bases and J by 4 bases, with 16 bases between the two germline ends.

This clonotype was seen ten or more times. The gene calls are TRBV7-9 and TRBJ2-1, with 7 bases fitting TRBD2. The germline gives CDR1 SEHNR, CDR2 FQNEAQ (reference sequence). The CDR3 runs 13 residues. Losses at the gene ends were 0 bases for V and 10 bases for J; bases not matched to a gene: 3. This CDR3 is CASSLAGGYEQFF. CDR3 coding DNA: TGTGCCAGCAGCTTAGCGGGGGGGTACGAGCAGTTCTTC.

This clonotype came up many times. The V and J genes are TRBV10-3 and TRBJ2-5; D is unclear. The CDR3 totals 12 residues. Per germline, CDR1 ENHRY and CDR2 SYGVKD. V gave up 0 bases and J gave up 9 bases, with 8 bases separating them. The CDR3 loop is CAISESPKAQYF. CDR3 coding DNA: TGTGCCATCAGTGAGTCGCCGAAAGCCCAGTACTTC.

This clonotype came up many times. The chain joins TRBV9 to TRBJ2-3; D unclear. Germline CDR1 is SGDLS and CDR2 is YYNGEE. Trimming took off 4 bases at V and 6 bases at J, with 15 bases between the two ends. The CDR3 is made up of 14 amino acids. CDR3: CASSLEASWDTQYF. The DNA for the CDR3 is TGTGCCAGCAGCTTAGAGGCGTCATGGGATACGCAGTATTTT.

There are many counts of this clonotype. This chain uses TRBV7-9 with TRBJ1-4; unclear D gene. The CDR3 covers 15 residues. Germline CDR1 and CDR2: SEHNR and FQNEAQ (reference sequence). V was pared by 1 base and J by 0 bases, with 6 bases between. The CDR3 nucleotides read TGTGCCAGCAGCTTAGGGTCTGCAACTAATGAAAAACTGTTTTTT. Amino acid sequence: CASSLGSATNEKLFF.

This clonotype was seen many times. The rearrangement joins TRBV9 to TRBJ2-4, with D unresolved. Trimming removed 4 bases from V and 7 bases from J, with 15 bases in between. The germline V gene has CDR1 SGDLS and CDR2 YYNGEE. This CDR3 is built from 14 residues. The CDR3 reads CASSPQSRANIQYF. The CDR3 DNA follows: TGTGCCAGCAGCCCCCAAAGTAGGGCTAACATTCAGTACTTC.